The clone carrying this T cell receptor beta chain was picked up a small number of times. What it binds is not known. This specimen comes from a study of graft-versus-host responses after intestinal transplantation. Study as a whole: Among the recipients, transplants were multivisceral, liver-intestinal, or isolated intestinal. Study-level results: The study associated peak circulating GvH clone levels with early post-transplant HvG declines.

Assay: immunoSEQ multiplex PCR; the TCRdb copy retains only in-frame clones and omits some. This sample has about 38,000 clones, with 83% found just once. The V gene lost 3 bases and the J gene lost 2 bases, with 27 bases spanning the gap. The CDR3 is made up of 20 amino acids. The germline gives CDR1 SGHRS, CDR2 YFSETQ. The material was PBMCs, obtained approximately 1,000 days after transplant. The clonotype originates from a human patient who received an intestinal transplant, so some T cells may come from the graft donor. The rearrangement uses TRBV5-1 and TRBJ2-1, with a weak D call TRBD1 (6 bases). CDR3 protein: CASSWETQGVRKFPYNEQFF. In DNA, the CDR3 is TGCGCCAGCAGCTGGGAAACACAGGGAGTGAGGAAGTTCCCCTACAATGAGCAGTTCTTC.